These T cell receptor beta chains were read from a single sample in a study of Ad26.COV2.S vaccination and SARS-CoV-2 variants. Repertoires were generated with immunoSEQ multiplex PCR, while TCRdb's copy carries only in-frame clones and drops some. This table has around 94,000 clones, 60% to 85% appearing once. The sample was peripheral blood, taken after recovery from COVID-19. These receptors came from a human donor who had recovered from COVID-19. CDR3s include the opening cysteine and the closing phenylalanine or tryptophan. D genes are given only for firm matches. Part of the rows lack a size; the others show once, few, many or a class for expanded clones.

TRBV3-1/TRBV3-2,TRBJ1-1,-,-,CASSRWDGNTEAFF,TGTGCCAGCAGCCGTTGGGACGGGAACACTGAAGCTTTCTTT
TRBV7-2,TRBJ2-1,-,-,CASTQRWKDEQFF,TGTGCCAGCACCCAGCGGTGGAAGGATGAGCAGTTCTTC
TRBV10-2,TRBJ2-2,-,-,CASRPVGAGELFF,TGCGCCAGCAGGCCGGTCGGGGCCGGGGAGCTGTTTTTT
TRBV27,TRBJ1-4,once,-,CASSLEGRREKLFF,TGTGCCAGCAGTTTAGAGGGCCGACGGGAAAAACTGTTTTTT
TRBV7-2,TRBJ1-2,-,-,CASSSEGLRSGYTF,TGTGCCAGCAGCTCAGAGGGGTTAAGATCTGGCTACACCTTC
TRBV19,TRBJ2-7,-,TRBD1,CASSIGTGSYEQYF,TGTGCCAGTAGTATAGGGACAGGGTCCTACGAGCAGTACTTC
TRBV3-1/TRBV3-2,TRBJ2-7,-,-,CASSRLTEISSYEQYF,TGTGCCAGCAGCCGATTGACAGAGATCAGCTCCTACGAGCAGTACTTC
TRBV20-1,TRBJ2-7,-,-,CSARGTYEQYF,TGCAGTGCGCGGGGAACCTACGAGCAGTACTTC
TRBV5-4,TRBJ2-1,-,TRBD2,CASSLGLAGGRQSSYNEQFF,TGTGCCAGCAGCTTGGGCCTAGCGGGGGGCCGACAGAGCTCCTACAATGAGCAGTTCTTC
TRBV3-1/TRBV3-2,TRBJ1-2,once,-,CASSQDPRDGYTF,TGTGCCAGCAGCCAAGATCCGCGGGATGGCTACACCTTC
TRBV6-5,TRBJ1-4,-,-,CASSYSPSAEEKLFF,TGTGCCAGCAGTTACTCGCCGAGCGCGGAGGAAAAACTGTTTTTT
TRBV6-1,TRBJ1-4,-,-,CASSEWGVDKLFF,TGTGCCAGCAGTGAATGGGGGGTGGATAAACTGTTTTTT